This T cell receptor (beta chain) was retrieved from a study of cytomegalovirus exposure and HLA in healthy donors (dated by TCRdb to 2017 to 2019). Study-wide context: According to a later analysis, the 120 or so validation repertoires were produced on the same platform as the 600 to 850 repertoires of the first cohort. The study aimed to test whether signatures of past pathogen exposure could be identified by cataloging public T cell receptors. To predict cytomegalovirus infection status, the study combined high-throughput TCR immunosequencing, statistical association of individual TCRs with disease status, and machine learning. In addition to the first cohort of around 670 subjects, a separate validation cohort of 120 different subjects was used. Study-wide findings and limitations: A total of about 150 TCR beta chains were listed by the study as associated with cytomegalovirus. All 120 or so repertoires were used to score co-occurrence in the validation cohort in a later analysis, because that analysis had no HLA typing for the cohort. The authors suggested that the approach could potentially be generalized to other disease states and immunological phenotypes. A few of the identified cytomegalovirus-associated TCR beta chains were confirmed in vitro to be specific for cytomegalovirus antigens. In a later analysis, TCRs clustered in the first cohort were found to also tend to co-occur in the 110 or so validation repertoires, with around 94% of cluster scores above 0. The classifier was reported to diagnose cytomegalovirus status with high specificity and sensitivity in both the original and validation cohorts. While some public TCRs were present in many individuals, most TCR sequences turned up only very rarely across donors.

Preparation of the library involved the immunoSEQ multiplex PCR assay. In the source study's methods: To diagnose cytomegalovirus status from the catalog of TCR beta chain sequences, a statistical classification framework was built. The source is immuneACCESS, and TCRdb retained only in-frame sequences with V and J called. Part of the clones is not carried over; for the studies checked, unresolved V genes explain less than half of this, and the remainder is unexplained. V and J calls and clone size come straight from that table; D and trimming were deduced from the DNA. Present in this sample are about 180,000 clones, around 84% of which were seen just once. The ten top clones hold roughly 15% of the sample. As to this clone: What this receptor recognizes is not known. Base qualities are not recorded, but no much larger clone differs from it by a single base.

The donors were included in the validation cohort of over a hundred subjects, a group kept apart from the approximately 700-subject first cohort. CDR1 is given as SNHLY and CDR2 as FYNNEI, both from the germline V gene. The CDR3 contains 14 residues, cysteine and phenylalanine counted. CDR3 DNA only is kept here, 42 bases in frame from base 1. Ends trimmed: V by 5 bases, J by 0 bases; bases unmatched to a gene: 3. This TCR derives from a man aged 18 to 29 in good health and CMV-seropositive. The sequenced sample was PBMCs. The rearrangement joined TRBV2 to TRBJ1-1; 7 central nucleotides agree with TRBD1. The CDR3 reads CASSMGQMNTEAFF. DNA sequence: TGTGCCAGCAGTATGGGACAGATGAACACTGAAGCTTTCTTT.